The rows below give T cell receptor beta chains drawn from one sample of a study of T-cell memory formation after mild COVID-19. MiXCR was run by TCRdb on the 5' RACE reads, yielding one entry per CDR3 protein. The table lists 75,000 to 95,000 distinct CDR3 sequences, about 16% of them singletons. Sequencing input: PBMCs or a T cell subset sorted from them (not recorded which). These receptors all stem from a man aged 18 to 35 who had mild COVID-19 (a few samples of this study predate the infection). Cell type and time point are not known. Each CDR3 is given with its conserved first and last residue. The D gene is left open where the match is weak. The size field is filled for only some rows; it gives once, few, many or a size class.

clone size | D gene | J gene | V gene | CDR3 protein | CDR3 DNA
few | TRBD2 | TRBJ2-5 | TRBV20-1 | CSARDPGLAVQETQYF | TGCAGTGCTAGAGACCCGGGACTAGCGGTACAAGAGACCCAGTACTTC
- | - | TRBJ2-2 | TRBV5-1 | CASSLAGTNNPTGELFF | TGCGCCAGCAGCTTGGCCGGGACAAATAACCCCACAGGGGAGCTGTTTTTT
- | - | TRBJ1-5 | TRBV4-1 | CASSPAWASNQPQHF | TGCGCCAGCAGCCCTGCATGGGCGAGCAATCAGCCCCAGCATTTT
- | TRBD1 | TRBJ1-2 | TRBV6-2/TRBV6-3 | CASSYNRDRGLGSYGYTF | TGTGCCAGCAGTTACAACCGGGACAGGGGGCTCGGTAGCTATGGCTACACCTTC
- | - | TRBJ1-1 | TRBV11-2 | CASRTTLRVGTEAFF | TGTGCCAGCCGCACCACCCTGAGAGTGGGCACTGAAGCTTTCTTT
few | TRBD2 | TRBJ2-5 | TRBV20-1 | CSASYLAGLETQYF | TGCAGTGCTAGTTATTTAGCGGGGTTAGAGACCCAGTACTTC
- | - | TRBJ2-1 | TRBV10-3 | CAISGLENEQFF | TGTGCCATCAGTGGACTAGAGAATGAGCAGTTCTTC
few | - | TRBJ1-2 | TRBV7-9 | CASSPPQGPGYTF | TGTGCCAGCAGCCCCCCTCAGGGCCCTGGCTACACCTTC
few | - | TRBJ2-2 | TRBV4-2 | CASSQASRNTGELFF | TGTGCCAGCAGCCAAGCATCCCGAAACACCGGGGAGCTGTTTTTT
few | TRBD2 | TRBJ2-7 | TRBV7-8 | CATLETSGWEQYF | TGTGCCACATTGGAGACTAGCGGCTGGGAGCAGTACTTC
- | - | TRBJ1-1 | TRBV2 | CASRFGRVEAFF | TGTGCCAGCAGATTCGGACGGGTTGAAGCTTTCTTT
- | TRBD2 | TRBJ2-5 | TRBV29-1 | CSVELAGAAETQYF | TGCAGCGTTGAACTAGCGGGGGCGGCGGAGACCCAGTACTTC
many | - | TRBJ1-1 | TRBV7-9 | CASSLDTPATEAFF | TGTGCCAGCAGCTTAGATACTCCAGCGACTGAAGCTTTCTTT
- | TRBD1 | TRBJ2-1 | TRBV9 | CASSPPDREDEQFF | TGTGCCAGCAGCCCTCCGGACAGGGAAGATGAGCAGTTCTTC